These T cell receptor beta chains were read from a single sample in a study of identifying expanded T cells in peripheral blood. TCRdb's table, derived via immunoSEQ multiplex PCR, lists solely in-frame clones and lacks some. Of 100,000 or so clones listed, 87% were seen once; the top ten hold approximately 18%. The sample consisted of blood. The receptors stem from a person aged 18 to 69 in good health. Each CDR3 is given with its conserved first and last residue. The D gene is left open where the match is weak. The size field is filled for only some rows; it gives once, few, many or a size class.

v_gene	abundance	j_gene	d_gene	CDR3nt	CDR3aa
TRBV10-3	.	TRBJ1-1	.	TGTGCCATCAGTGAGGAGATCAAACTGAACACTGAAGCTTTCTTT	CAISEEIKLNTEAFF
TRBV13	.	TRBJ2-3	TRBD2	TGTGCCAGCAGCTTGGGACTAGCGGGAAACACAGATACGCAGTATTTT	CASSLGLAGNTDTQYF
TRBV7-9	.	TRBJ1-1	.	TGTGCCAGCAGCCCCAGAGGAGGGGGCACTGAAGCTTTCTTT	CASSPRGGGTEAFF
TRBV6-5	few	TRBJ1-2	TRBD1	TGTGCCAGCACCAGGGGGACCGCTTATGGCTACACCTTC	CASTRGTAYGYTF
TRBV27	.	TRBJ1-1	.	TGTGCCAGCAAGGGGGGGCTTGACACTGAAGCTTTCTTT	CASKGGLDTEAFF
TRBV4-1	.	TRBJ1-1	.	TGCGCCAGCAGCCAAGACCGGGGGTACACTGAAGCTTTCTTT	CASSQDRGYTEAFF
TRBV2	once	TRBJ2-7	TRBD2	TGTGCCAGCAGACACGGCCCGACTAGCGGGGACCACGAGCAGTACTTC	CASRHGPTSGDHEQYF
TRBV5-6	.	TRBJ2-5	.	TGTGCCAGCAGCTTGGTGGCATTGGCGGGAAACCAAGAGACCCAGTACTTC	CASSLVALAGNQETQYF
TRBV29-1	.	TRBJ2-2	.	TGCAGCGCCGGGGCTTCGAACACCGGGGAGCTGTTTTTT	CSAGASNTGELFF
TRBV19	.	TRBJ1-2	TRBD1	TGTGCCAGTAGCGATGGCGGGACAGCCCTTGCGGATGGCTACACCTTC	CASSDGGTALADGYTF
TRBV19	.	TRBJ2-2	.	TGTGCCAGTAGTACCTCCTTGGACACCGGGGAGCTGTTTTTT	CASSTSLDTGELFF
TRBV19	.	TRBJ1-5	.	TGTGCCAGTACCCCCATAGGGGTTCAGCCCCAGCATTTT	CASTPIGVQPQHF
TRBV7-2	few	TRBJ1-6	.	TGTGCCAGCAGCACGACATCCAATTCACCCCTCCACTTT	CASSTTSNSPLHF
TRBV5-1	.	TRBJ2-5	TRBD2	TGCGCCAGCAGCTTGGGACTAGCGGGGGGCGTCCGGGTGGAGACCCAGTACTTC	CASSLGLAGGVRVETQYF
TRBV2	.	TRBJ2-3	.	TGTGCCAGCAGGAATAATAAAACTAGGAGTCGCACAGATACGCAGTATTTT	CASRNNKTRSRTDTQYF
TRBV7-6	.	TRBJ1-5	.	TGTGCCAGCAGCTTAGAGGTAGGGGGGGCGCGTGGCAATCAGCCCCAGCATTTT	CASSLEVGGARGNQPQHF
TRBV13	.	TRBJ1-2	TRBD1	TGTGCCAGCAGCTTGGGACAGATGAATCCCTGGGACTATGGCTACACCTTC	CASSLGQMNPWDYGYTF